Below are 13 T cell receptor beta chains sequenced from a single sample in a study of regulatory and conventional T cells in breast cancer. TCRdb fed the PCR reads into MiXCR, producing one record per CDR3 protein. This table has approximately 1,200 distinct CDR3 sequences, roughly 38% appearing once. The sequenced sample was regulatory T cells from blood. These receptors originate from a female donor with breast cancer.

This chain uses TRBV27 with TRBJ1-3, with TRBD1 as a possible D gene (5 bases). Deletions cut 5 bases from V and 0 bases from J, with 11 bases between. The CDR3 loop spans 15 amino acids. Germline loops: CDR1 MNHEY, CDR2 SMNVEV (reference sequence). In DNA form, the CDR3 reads TGTGCCAGCAGTAGCGGGACGGACTCTGGAAACACCATATATTTT. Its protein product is CASSSGTDSGNTIYF.

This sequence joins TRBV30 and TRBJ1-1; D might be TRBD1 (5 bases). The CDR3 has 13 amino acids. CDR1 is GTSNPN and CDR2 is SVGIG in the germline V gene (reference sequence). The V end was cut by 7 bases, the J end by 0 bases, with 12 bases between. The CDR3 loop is CASGREMNTEAFF. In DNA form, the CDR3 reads TGTGCCTCGGGACGGGAAATGAACACTGAAGCTTTCTTT.

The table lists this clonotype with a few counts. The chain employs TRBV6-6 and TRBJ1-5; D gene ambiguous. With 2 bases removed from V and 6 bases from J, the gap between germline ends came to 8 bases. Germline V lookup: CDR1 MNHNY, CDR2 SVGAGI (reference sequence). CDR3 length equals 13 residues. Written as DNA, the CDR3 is TGTGCCAGCAGTTACGCCGAGTCTCAGCCCCAGCATTTT. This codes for CASSYAESQPQHF.

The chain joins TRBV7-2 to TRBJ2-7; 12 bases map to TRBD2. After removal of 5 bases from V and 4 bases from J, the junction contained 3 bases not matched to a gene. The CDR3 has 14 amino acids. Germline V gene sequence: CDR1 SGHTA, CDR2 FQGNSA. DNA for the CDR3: TGTGCCAGCAGCCCAACTAGCGGGAGGTACGAGCAGTACTTC. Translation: CASSPTSGRYEQYF.

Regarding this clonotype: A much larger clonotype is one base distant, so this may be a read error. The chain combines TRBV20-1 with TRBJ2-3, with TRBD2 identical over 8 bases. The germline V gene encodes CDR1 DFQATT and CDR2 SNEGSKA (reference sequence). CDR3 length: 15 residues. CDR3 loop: CSSRDGSSGPDTQYF. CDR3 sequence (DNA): TGCAGTTCTAGAGACGGGTCTAGCGGGCCGGATACGCAGTATTTT.

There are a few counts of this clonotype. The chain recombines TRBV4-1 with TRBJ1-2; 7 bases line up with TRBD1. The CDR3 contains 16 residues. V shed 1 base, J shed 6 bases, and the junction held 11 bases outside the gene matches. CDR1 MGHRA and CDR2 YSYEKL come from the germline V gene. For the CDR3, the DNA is TGCGCCAGCAGCCAAGTTACAGGGGTTGATAGAAATGGCTACACCTTC. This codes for CASSQVTGVDRNGYTF.

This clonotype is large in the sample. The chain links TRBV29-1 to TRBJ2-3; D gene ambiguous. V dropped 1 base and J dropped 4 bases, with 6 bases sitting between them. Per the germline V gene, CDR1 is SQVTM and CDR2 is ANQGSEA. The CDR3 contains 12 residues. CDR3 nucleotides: TGCAGCGTTGAAGCGCCGTCAGATACGCAGTATTTT. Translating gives CSVEAPSDTQYF.

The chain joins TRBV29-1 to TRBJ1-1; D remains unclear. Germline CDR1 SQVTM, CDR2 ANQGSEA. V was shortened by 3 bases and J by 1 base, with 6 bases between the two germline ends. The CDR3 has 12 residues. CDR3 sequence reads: CSVDLSNTEAFF. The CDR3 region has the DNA TGCAGCGTTGATTTGTCGAACACTGAAGCTTTCTTT.

CDR3 protein: CSVSRSGVTDTQYF. Here the CDR3 DNA reads TGCAGCGTCTCCCGTAGCGGGGTGACAGATACGCAGTATTTT. V usage is TRBV29-1 and J usage is TRBJ2-3, with TRBD2 matching 8 bases. This CDR3 spans 14 amino acids. Germline CDR1 reads SQVTM; CDR2 reads ANQGSEA. The V gene end was trimmed by 6 bases and the J gene end by 3 bases; junction bases not matched to a gene: 8.

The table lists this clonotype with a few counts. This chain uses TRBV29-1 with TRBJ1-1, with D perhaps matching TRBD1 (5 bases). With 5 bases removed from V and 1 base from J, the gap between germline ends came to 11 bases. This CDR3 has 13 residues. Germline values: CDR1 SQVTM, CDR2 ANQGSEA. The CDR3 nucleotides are TGCAGCGTTAACAGGTTTAGGAACACTGAAGCTTTCTTT. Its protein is CSVNRFRNTEAFF.

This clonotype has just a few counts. The CDR3 sequence: CASSYSGPIMNTEAFF. The CDR3 DNA reads TGTGCCAGCAGCTACAGCGGGCCAATTATGAACACTGAAGCTTTCTTT. This rearrangement joins TRBV7-9 to TRBJ1-1; D remains unclear. Germline CDR1 reads SEHNR; CDR2 reads FQNEAQ (reference sequence). Trimming stripped 4 bases from V and 0 bases from J, with 15 bases between. The CDR3 has 16 amino acids.

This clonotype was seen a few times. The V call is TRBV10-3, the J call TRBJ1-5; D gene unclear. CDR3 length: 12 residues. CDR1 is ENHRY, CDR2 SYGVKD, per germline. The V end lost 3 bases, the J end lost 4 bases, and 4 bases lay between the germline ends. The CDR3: CAISEGNQPQHF. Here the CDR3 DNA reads TGTGCCATCAGTGAAGGAAATCAGCCCCAGCATTTT.

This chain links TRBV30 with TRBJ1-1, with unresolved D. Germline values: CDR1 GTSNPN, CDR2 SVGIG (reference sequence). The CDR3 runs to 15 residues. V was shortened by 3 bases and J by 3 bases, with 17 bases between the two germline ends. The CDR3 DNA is TGTGCCTGGAGGCCTACCGGGCCGTCCTACACTGAAGCTTTCTTT. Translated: CAWRPTGPSYTEAFF.